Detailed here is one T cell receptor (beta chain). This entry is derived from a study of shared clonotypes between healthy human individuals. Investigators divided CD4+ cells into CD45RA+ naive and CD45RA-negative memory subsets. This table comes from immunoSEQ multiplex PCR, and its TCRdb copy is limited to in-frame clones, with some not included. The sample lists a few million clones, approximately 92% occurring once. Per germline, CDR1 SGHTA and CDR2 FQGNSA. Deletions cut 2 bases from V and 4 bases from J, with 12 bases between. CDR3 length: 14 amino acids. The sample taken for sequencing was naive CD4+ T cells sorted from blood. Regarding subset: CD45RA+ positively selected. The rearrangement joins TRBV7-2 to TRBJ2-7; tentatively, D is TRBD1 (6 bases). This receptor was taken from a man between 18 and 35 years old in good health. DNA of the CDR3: TGTGCCAGCAGCTTAAACAGGGTGGGATACGAGCAGTACTTC. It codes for CASSLNRVGYEQYF.